This T cell receptor beta chain emerged from a study of T cells after yellow fever vaccination. TCRdb ran MiXCR on the 5' RACE reads and lists one entry per CDR3 protein. The sample lists hundreds of thousands of distinct CDR3 sequences, 9% to 15% occurring once. This clonotype was counted between two and nine times. The sequencing used PBMCs, collected on the day of the yellow fever booster vaccination. This receptor was identified in a man aged 25 to 40 who received the YFV17D yellow fever vaccine.

Here the CDR3 reads CASSEKPGQTPNTGELFF. The CDR3 DNA sequence: TGTGCCAGCAGTGAAAAGCCCGGCCAGACCCCGAACACCGGGGAGCTGTTTTTT. The V and J genes are TRBV2 and TRBJ2-2, with D unresolved. V was cut by 2 bases and J by 0 bases, with 16 bases left in between. The CDR3 totals 18 residues. The germline V gene encodes CDR1 SNHLY and CDR2 FYNNEI. Variable domain in full (rest from reference TRBV2 and TRBJ2-2): EPEVTQTPSHQVTQMGQEVILRCVPISNHLYFYWYRQILGQKVEFLVSFYNNEISEKSEIFDDQFSVERPDGSNFTLKIRSTKLEDSAMYFCASSEKPGQTPNTGELFFGEGSRLTVL.